Listed below are T cell receptor beta chains from one sample, sequenced in a study of shared clonotypes between healthy human individuals. The method was immunoSEQ multiplex PCR; TCRdb's version includes in-frame clones alone and lacks a portion of them. The table lists 2 million to 2.5 million clones, less than 95% of them singletons. The sequencing input was naive CD4+ T cells from PBMCs. These receptors all stem from a young man in good health. Some clones in this sample may be carry-over from other donors' samples. Both conserved end residues are part of each CDR3.

cdr3_aa v_call cdr3_length j_call
CASSPQQARFGTGELFF TRBV18 17 TRBJ2-2
CASSFRDRALYGYTF TRBV28 15 TRBJ1-2
CASRRGGAETQYF TRBV6-6 13 TRBJ2-5
CASSSRTGLSGNTIYF TRBV6-5 16 TRBJ1-3
CASSLVGTSGPGAHEQYF TRBV7-2 18 TRBJ2-7
CASSRDRAEQYF TRBV11-2 12 TRBJ2-7
CASSPRQGWNTEAFF TRBV10-1 15 TRBJ1-1
CASSPRQGRNTEAFF TRBV27 15 TRBJ1-1
CASSYGLRGGEKLFF TRBV18 15 TRBJ1-4
CASSVVSGQDTQYF TRBV9 14 TRBJ2-3
CASSYSMVRYNEQFF TRBV6-5 15 TRBJ2-1
CASSPRDSSYEQYF TRBV18 14 TRBJ2-7
CASTPNRGSYEQYF TRBV19 14 TRBJ2-7
CASSLEGTYEQYF TRBV5-1 13 TRBJ2-7
CASSSAGRIGANVLTF TRBV19 16 TRBJ2-6
CASSREYSSGANVLTF TRBV5-4 16 TRBJ2-6
CASSLQGPSYEQYF TRBV28 14 TRBJ2-7
CAWDGGGQQQYF TRBV30 12 TRBJ2-7
CASSPTGRESSYEQYF TRBV9 16 TRBJ2-7
CASRTSRDTYEQYF TRBV6-1 14 TRBJ2-7
CASSSDRGSNQPQHF TRBV6-5 15 TRBJ1-5
CASSASLQQPQHF TRBV2 13 TRBJ1-5
CASSIGGGADTQYF TRBV19 14 TRBJ2-3
CAISVSPSGSRRDTQYF TRBV10-3 17 TRBJ2-3
CASSLESGPLGQYF TRBV11-2 14 TRBJ2-5
CASSLTRDPSGAGELFF TRBV7-3 17 TRBJ2-2
CASSVGIGAARSAYNEQFF TRBV9 19 TRBJ2-1
CAITRENNEQFF TRBV10-3 12 TRBJ2-1
CASSSGDPYNEQFF TRBV5-1 14 TRBJ2-1
CASSEPGSGYTF TRBV6-1 12 TRBJ1-2
CSVRASLAANYNEQFF TRBV29-1 16 TRBJ2-1
CASSLQGGAQETQYF TRBV5-1 15 TRBJ2-5